This T cell receptor (beta chain) originates from a study of blood T cell repertoires in COVID-19. Overall study: Spain, Italy and the United States supplied samples that represented acute and convalescent COVID-19. T cells, B-cell-depleted T cells, or PBMCs supplied cDNA or gDNA.

Sequencing used immunoSEQ multiplex PCR; TCRdb keeps in-frame clones, though not all of them. Counted here are approximately 230,000 clones, about 90% occurring once; the ten biggest clones make up nearly 6.5%. The age range of participants was 18 to 89 years, with residence in under 30 US areas. Per germline, CDR1 SEHNR and CDR2 FQNEAQ (reference sequence). The CDR3 extends over 10 amino acids. The ends were cut back, 6 bases at V and 3 bases at J, with 3 bases in the middle. This receptor was obtained from a woman in her twenties or thirties with acute COVID-19. The chain employs TRBV7-9 and TRBJ2-7, with D unclear. The specimen was PBMCs or T cells enriched from blood (not recorded which). In nucleotides, the CDR3 is TGTGCCAGCAGTAACTACGAGCAGTACTTC. Its protein is CASSNYEQYF.